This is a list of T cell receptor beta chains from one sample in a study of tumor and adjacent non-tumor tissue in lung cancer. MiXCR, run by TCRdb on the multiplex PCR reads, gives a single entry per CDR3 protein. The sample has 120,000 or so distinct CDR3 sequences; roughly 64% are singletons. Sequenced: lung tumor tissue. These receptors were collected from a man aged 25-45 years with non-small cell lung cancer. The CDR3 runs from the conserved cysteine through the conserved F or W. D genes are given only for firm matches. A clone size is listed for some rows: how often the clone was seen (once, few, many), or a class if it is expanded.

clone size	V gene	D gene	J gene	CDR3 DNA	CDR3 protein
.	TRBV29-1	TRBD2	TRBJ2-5	TGCCGCGTTGGTCAGAAGCGGGGAAGGGCCCAGTACTTC	CRVGQKRGRAQYF
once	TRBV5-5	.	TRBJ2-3	TGTGCCAGCGGGCGACCGACTATGAGTGACAAAGATACGCAGTATTTT	CASGRPTMSDKDTQYF
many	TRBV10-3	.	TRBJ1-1	TGTGCCATCAGTGGTGGCACTGAAGCTTTCTTT	CAISGGTEAFF
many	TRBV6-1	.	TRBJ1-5	TGTGCCAGCAGTGGGGAAACGAACAGGGACCAGCCCCAGCATTTT	CASSGETNRDQPQHF
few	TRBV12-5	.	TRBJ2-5	TGTGCTAGTGGCATGGACTTTTGGGAGACCCAGTACTTC	CASGMDFWETQYF
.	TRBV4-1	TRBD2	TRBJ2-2	TGCGCCAGCAGCCAAAAAGGGACTAGCGGGACCGGGGAGCTGTTTTTT	CASSQKGTSGTGELFF
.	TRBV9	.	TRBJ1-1	TGTGCCAGCAGCGTAGCTGGGGGGGCTGAAGCTTTCTTT	CASSVAGGAEAFF
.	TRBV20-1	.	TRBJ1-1	TGCAGTCCTAGAGACCCGAACACTGAAGCTGTCTTT	CSPRDPNTEAVF
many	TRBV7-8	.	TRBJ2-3	TGTGCCAGCAGCTTAGAGGGCCCGGGCCGGGATACGCAGTATTTT	CASSLEGPGRDTQYF
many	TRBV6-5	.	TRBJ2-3	TGTGCCAGCTCTGGGGGGAGAAGCACAGATACGCAGTATTTT	CASSGGRSTDTQYF
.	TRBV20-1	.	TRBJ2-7	TGCAGTGCTTCCGCACCGACAGGCAACACTTACGAGCAGTATTTC	CSASAPTGNTYEQYF
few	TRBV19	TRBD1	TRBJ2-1	TGTGCCAGTAGTATAGCCGACAGGGGGCGCCGGAATGAGCAGTTCTTC	CASSIADRGRRNEQFF
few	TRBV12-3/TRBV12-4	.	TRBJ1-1	TGTGCCAGCAGTAGATGGGGTACTCCTTGGAGGTTCTTT	CASSRWGTPWRFF
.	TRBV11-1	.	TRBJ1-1	TGTGCCAGCAGATGGACAGCTGTGAATACTGAAGCTTTTTTT	CASRWTAVNTEAFF
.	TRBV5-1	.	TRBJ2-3	TGCGCCTGCAGCCCCAAAATTGGGACAGATACGCAGTATTTT	CACSPKIGTDTQYF
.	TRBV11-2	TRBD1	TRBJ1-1	TGTACCAGCAGCCAGGACAGGGGAGAAGCTTTCTTT	CTSSQDRGEAFF
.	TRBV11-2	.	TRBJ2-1	TGTGTCAGCAGCTTAATACCGGACAATGAGCAGTTCTTC	CVSSLIPDNEQFF
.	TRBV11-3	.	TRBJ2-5	TGTGCCAGCAGCCTGGGGGGTAGCCTTCAAGATACCCAGTACTTC	CASSLGGSLQDTQYF
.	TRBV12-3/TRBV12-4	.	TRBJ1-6	TGTGCCTGCAGCTCGGACTCAGTTAATTCACCCCTCCACTTT	CACSSDSVNSPLHF
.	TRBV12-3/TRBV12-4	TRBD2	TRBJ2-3	TGTGCCAGCAGTCCTCCGGGACTAAGCAATCAGCCCCAGTATTTT	CASSPPGLSNQPQYF
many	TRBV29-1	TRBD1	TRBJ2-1	TGCAGCGTTGAAGATCTGGGGACAGGAACTAATGAGCAGTTCTTC	CSVEDLGTGTNEQFF
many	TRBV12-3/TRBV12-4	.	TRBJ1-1	TGTGCCAGCAGTAAGGATGCCCTGAACACTGAAGCTTTCTTT	CASSKDALNTEAFF
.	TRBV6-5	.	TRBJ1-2	TGTGCCAGCAGTTTCTCGATAATAGGAAGACCGGTGGGCTATGGCTACACCTTC	CASSFSIIGRPVGYGYTF
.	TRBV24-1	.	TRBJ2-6	TGTGCCACCAGTACCATCCTCTCTGGGGCCAACGTCCTGACTTTC	CATSTILSGANVLTF
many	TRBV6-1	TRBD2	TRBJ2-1	TGTGCCAGCAGTGAACTAGCGGGCTCCTACAATGAGCAGTTCTTC	CASSELAGSYNEQFF
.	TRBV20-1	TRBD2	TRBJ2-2	TGCGGTGCTAGTTCCCCCCCGTCCGTAGGTAGCGGGGGGGCGGCGGAGACCGGGGAGTTGTTTTTT	CGASSPPSVGSGGAAETGELFF
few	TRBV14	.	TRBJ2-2	TGTGCCAGCAGCCAAGTCCCGGGACCCAGCGGGGAGCTGTTTTTT	CASSQVPGPSGELFF